The following is a TCR beta chain sequence with its context. No cognate antigen has been identified for it. No base-level quality is on record; no much larger clone is a single base apart. These data originate in a study of T cells in Graves' hyperthyroidism and ophthalmopathy (dated by TCRdb to the late 2010s). In the study overall: Peripheral blood was collected at initial diagnosis, before any treatment. Whether ophthalmopathy could be predicted prospectively was tested in an independent validation cohort made up of 18 hyperthyroidism patients plus 17 patients who later progressed to ophthalmopathy. After blood sampling, hyperthyroidism patients were treated with methimazole at a starting dose of 30 mg daily, and ophthalmopathy patients were treated with high-dose intravenous methylprednisolone. The paper reports TCR Vbeta CDR3 sequencing of 135 peripheral blood samples: approximately 41 ophthalmopathy, around 80 hyperthyroidism and approximately 17 progressor patients. To identify distinguishing TCR V-J signatures, a discovery cohort of 90 to 100 patients was used, comprising approximately 40 with Graves' ophthalmopathy and about 59 with stable Graves' hyperthyroidism. The approximately 95 discovery patients were divided at random into training and test sets in a 7:3 ratio. In addition, the study compared T-cell repertoires in thyroid tissue and in blood from about 6 Graves' hyperthyroidism patients.

CDR1 and CDR2 were assigned from the germline V gene as SGHAT and FQNNGV. Relative to germline, V is 0 bases shorter and J is 6 bases shorter, with 10 bases between their ends. The CDR3 has 14 amino acids, counting the end cysteine and phenylalanine. Of the read, only the CDR3 DNA is kept; its 42 bases are in frame from base 1. Study-wide conclusions, independent of this receptor: No statistical method was used to fix the sample size in advance, and group allocation was not hidden from the investigators. In validation, the model predicted progression to ophthalmopathy a median of roughly 6.2 months before onset, with over 55% sensitivity and about 72% specificity. Blood samples also contained most of the expanded thyroid clonotypes (frequency above 0.001), which suggests that blood repertoires may reflect thyroid immune responses. Ophthalmopathy was separated from stable hyperthyroidism by a 13 V-J signature model, with 87.88% sensitivity and about 81% specificity obtained in cross-validation and 80%/75% obtained in testing.

Hyperthyroidism patients were newly diagnosed, with disease duration under 2 months, and aged 18 to 65 years. Patients with uncontrolled infections, other autoimmune diseases, pregnancy or lactation were excluded. Diagnoses relied on clinical symptoms, serum thyroxine and TRAb, thyroid ultrasound and orbital computed tomography. Blood from progressor patients was drawn when they were first diagnosed with hyperthyroidism, before any ophthalmopathy symptoms appeared. PBMCs were isolated from about 9 ml of fresh peripheral blood by Ficoll-Paque density gradient centrifugation. Patients classed as progressors first received a Graves' hyperthyroidism diagnosis and then went on to develop ophthalmopathy during follow-up. Total RNA was extracted using Trizol reagent, and RNA quality was assessed on an Agilent 2100 Bioanalyzer. The TCR beta CDR3 regions were amplified from RNA transcripts. The TCR CDR3 was subjected to a first round of RT-PCR using the HTBI primer set and the Qiagen OneStep RT-PCR kit. A second multiplex PCR round built the libraries, followed by size selection and purification. Sequencing of the libraries was done on an Illumina HiSeq2000 using paired-end 100 bp reads. Per the original workflow: SOAPnuke was used to process the raw data, removing reads that contained adapters or uncalled bases, had a mean Phred below 15, or lacked an exact match to the constant primer or identifier. COPE v1.2.5 was used to merge high-quality paired reads, and clonotypes were defined as unique nucleotide sequences. MiTCR v1.1 was used to align the clonotypes against IMGT TRBV, TRBD and TRBJ reference segments. The analysis included only V-J combinations with a frequency above 0.0001, which together covered approximately 99% of the repertoires. A TCS score was defined as the ratio of F50 (clonal expansion) to E x V (chaos), with BLOSUM62-based TCRdist applied between CDR3 peptides within each V-J. Welch's t-statistics and random forest reduced roughly 540 V-J features to 10 to 15, which were used in a naive Bayes classifier (R e1071). TCRdb passed the public sequencing reads through fastp at Q25 and MiXCR, retaining productive beta sequences. Each CDR3 protein appears once, grouped with its most common genes and DNA. For this entry, the V and J calls and clone size follow TCRdb and not the study's own pipeline. The table for this sample lists more than 300,000 distinct CDR3 sequences; about 17% of them were counted only once. Around a third of the sample goes to the ten largest clones.

The sequence was collected from a woman aged 30 to 39 with Graves' hyperthyroidism that later progressed to Graves' ophthalmopathy. Sequenced material: blood. The rearrangement joined TRBV11-2 to TRBJ2-3; TRBD1 might be the D gene, on 6 matching bases. The DNA sequence is TGTGCCAGCAGCTTAGATCAGGGGTCGGATACGCAGTATTTT. This translates into CASSLDQGSDTQYF.